The sequence of this T cell receptor (beta chain) was determined in a study of blood T cell repertoires in COVID-19. Study details: Sites in the United States, Italy and Spain provided acute and convalescent COVID-19 samples. PBMCs, B-cell-depleted T cells, or T cells provided the cDNA or gDNA that made up the material.

The method was immunoSEQ multiplex PCR; TCRdb's version includes in-frame clones alone and lacks a portion of them. This table holds 150,000 to 200,000 clones, around 87% found once. Germline V gene lookup returns CDR1 SGHRS and CDR2 YFSETQ. V lost 2 bases to trimming and J lost 7 bases; unmatched junction nucleotides: 3. This CDR3 is built from 14 residues. The sample holds many counts of this clone. The sequence came from a man in his forties with active or convalescent COVID-19. The sample taken for sequencing was peripheral blood. This sequence joins TRBV5-1 and TRBJ1-4, with TRBD1 identical over 9 bases. In nucleotides, the CDR3 is TGCGCCAGCAGCTTTGGGACAGGGAGTGAAAAACTGTTTTTT. Protein sequence: CASSFGTGSEKLFF.